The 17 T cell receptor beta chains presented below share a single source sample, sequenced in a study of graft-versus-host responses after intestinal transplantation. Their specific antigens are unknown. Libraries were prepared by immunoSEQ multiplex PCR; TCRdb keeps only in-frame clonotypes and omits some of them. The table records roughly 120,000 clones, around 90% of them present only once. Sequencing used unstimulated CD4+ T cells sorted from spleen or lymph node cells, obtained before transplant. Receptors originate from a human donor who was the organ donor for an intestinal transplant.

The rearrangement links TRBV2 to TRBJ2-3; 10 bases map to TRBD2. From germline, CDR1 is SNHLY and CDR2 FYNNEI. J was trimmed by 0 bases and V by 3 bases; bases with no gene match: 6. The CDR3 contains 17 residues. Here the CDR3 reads CASSEGLLAGSTDTQYF. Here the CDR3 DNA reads TGTGCCAGCAGTGAGGGCCTACTAGCGGGAAGCACAGATACGCAGTATTTT.

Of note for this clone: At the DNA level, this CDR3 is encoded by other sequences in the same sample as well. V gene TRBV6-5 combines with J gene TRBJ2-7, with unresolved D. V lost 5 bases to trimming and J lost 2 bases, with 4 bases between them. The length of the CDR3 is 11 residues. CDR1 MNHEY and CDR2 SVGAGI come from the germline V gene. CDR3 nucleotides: TGTGCCAGCAGTGAGGCCTACGAGCAGTACTTC. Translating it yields CASSEAYEQYF.

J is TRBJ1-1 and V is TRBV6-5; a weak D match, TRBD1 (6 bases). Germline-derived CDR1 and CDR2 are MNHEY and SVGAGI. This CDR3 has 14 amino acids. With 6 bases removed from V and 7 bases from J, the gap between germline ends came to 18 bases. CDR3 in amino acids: CASRGPGASGEAFF. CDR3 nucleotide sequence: TGTGCCAGCAGGGGGCCGGGGGCTTCGGGTGAAGCTTTCTTT.

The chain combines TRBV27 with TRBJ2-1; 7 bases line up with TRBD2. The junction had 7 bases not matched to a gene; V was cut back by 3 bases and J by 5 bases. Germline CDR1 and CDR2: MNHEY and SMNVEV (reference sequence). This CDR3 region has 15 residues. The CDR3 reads CASSFGLAENNEQFF. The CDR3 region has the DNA TGTGCCAGCAGTTTTGGTCTAGCGGAAAACAATGAGCAGTTCTTC.

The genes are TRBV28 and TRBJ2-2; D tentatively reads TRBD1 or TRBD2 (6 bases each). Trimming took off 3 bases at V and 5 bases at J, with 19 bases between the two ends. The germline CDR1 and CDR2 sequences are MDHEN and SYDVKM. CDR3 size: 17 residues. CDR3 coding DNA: TGTGCCAGCAGTTTCCGCCCCAGCCAGGGGAGGACCGGGGAGCTGTTTTTT. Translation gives CASSFRPSQGRTGELFF.

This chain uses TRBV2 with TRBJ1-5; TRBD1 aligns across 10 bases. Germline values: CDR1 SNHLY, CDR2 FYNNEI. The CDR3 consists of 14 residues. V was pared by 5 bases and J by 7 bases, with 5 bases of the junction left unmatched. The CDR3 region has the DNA TGTGCCAGCAGTTATAGACAGGGGGCACAGCCCCAGCATTTT. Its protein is CASSYRQGAQPQHF.

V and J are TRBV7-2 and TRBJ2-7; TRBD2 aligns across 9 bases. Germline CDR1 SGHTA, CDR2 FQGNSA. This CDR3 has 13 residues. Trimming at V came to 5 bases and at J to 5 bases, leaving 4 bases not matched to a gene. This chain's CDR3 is CASSPRGGDEQYF. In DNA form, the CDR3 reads TGTGCCAGCAGCCCGCGGGGGGGGGACGAGCAGTACTTC.

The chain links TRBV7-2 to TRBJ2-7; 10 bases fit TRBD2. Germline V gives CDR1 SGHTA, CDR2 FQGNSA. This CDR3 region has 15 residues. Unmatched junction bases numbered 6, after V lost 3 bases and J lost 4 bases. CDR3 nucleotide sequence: TGTGCCAGCAGCTTTAGCGGGAGGTATTTATACGAGCAGTACTTC. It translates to CASSFSGRYLYEQYF.

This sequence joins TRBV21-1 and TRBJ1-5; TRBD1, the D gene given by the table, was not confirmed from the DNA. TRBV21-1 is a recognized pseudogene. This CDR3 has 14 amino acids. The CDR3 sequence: CASSKSDTNQPQHF. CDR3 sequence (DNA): TGTGCCAGCAGCAAATCCGACACCAATCAGCCCCAGCATTTT.

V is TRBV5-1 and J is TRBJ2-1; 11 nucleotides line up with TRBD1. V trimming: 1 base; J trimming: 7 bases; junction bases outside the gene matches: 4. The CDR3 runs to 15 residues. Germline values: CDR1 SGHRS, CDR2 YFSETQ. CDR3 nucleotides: TGCGCCAGCAGCTTGACGGGACAGGGGGTTAATGAGCAGTTCTTC. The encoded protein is CASSLTGQGVNEQFF.

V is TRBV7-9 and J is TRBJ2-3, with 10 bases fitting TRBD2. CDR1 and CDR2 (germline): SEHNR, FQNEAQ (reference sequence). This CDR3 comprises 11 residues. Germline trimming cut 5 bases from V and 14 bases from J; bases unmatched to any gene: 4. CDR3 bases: TGTGCCAGCAGCCATAGCGGGAGGCGGTATTTT. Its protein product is CASSHSGRRYF.

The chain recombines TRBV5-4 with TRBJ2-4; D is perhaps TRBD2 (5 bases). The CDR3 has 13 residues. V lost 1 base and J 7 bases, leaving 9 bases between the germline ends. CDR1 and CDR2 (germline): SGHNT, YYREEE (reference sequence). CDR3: CASSLSGSNIQYF. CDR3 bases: TGTGCCAGCAGCTTGTCGGGAAGCAACATTCAGTACTTC.

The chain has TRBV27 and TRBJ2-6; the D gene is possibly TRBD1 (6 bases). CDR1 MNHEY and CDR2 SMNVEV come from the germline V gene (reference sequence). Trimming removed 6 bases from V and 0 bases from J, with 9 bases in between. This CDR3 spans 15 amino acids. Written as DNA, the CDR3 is TGTGCCAGCAGCCAGGGGTCCTCTGGGGCCAACGTCCTGACTTTC. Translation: CASSQGSSGANVLTF.

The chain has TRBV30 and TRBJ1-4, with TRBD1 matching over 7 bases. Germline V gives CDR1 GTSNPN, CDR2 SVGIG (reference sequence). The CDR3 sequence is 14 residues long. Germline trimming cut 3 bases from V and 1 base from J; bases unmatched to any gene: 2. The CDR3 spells CAWSRTGTNEKLFF. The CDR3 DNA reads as TGTGCCTGGAGCAGGACAGGAACTAATGAAAAACTGTTTTTT.

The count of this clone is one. The CDR3 DNA reads as TGTGCCAGTACTCGGACAGGGGGCACGGGAACTGAAGCTTTCTTT. Its translation is CASTRTGGTGTEAFF. This chain links TRBV19 with TRBJ1-1, with 11 bases fitting TRBD1. The CDR3 totals 15 residues. The V gene end was trimmed by 7 bases and the J gene end by 5 bases; junction bases not matched to a gene: 9. Germline-derived CDR1 and CDR2 are LNHDA and SQIVND (reference sequence).

For the CDR3, the DNA is TGTGCCAGCAGTGTAGGGTACACTGAAGCTTTCTTT. As protein: CASSVGYTEAFF. The chain has TRBV25-1 and TRBJ1-1; no clear D gene. The CDR3 length is 12 residues. The V end was cut by 4 bases, the J end by 3 bases, with 6 bases between. Germline CDR1 is MGHDK and CDR2 is SYGVNS.

CDR3 sequence: CASSLESPTIPNQPQHF. The CDR3 nucleotides are TGTGCCAGCAGCTTGGAATCCCCGACTATTCCCAATCAGCCCCAGCATTTT. The V call is TRBV5-5, the J call TRBJ1-5; D unresolved. Trimming removed 0 bases from V and 3 bases from J, with 16 bases in between. The CDR3 has 17 residues. The germline gives CDR1 SGHKS, CDR2 YYEKEE (reference sequence).